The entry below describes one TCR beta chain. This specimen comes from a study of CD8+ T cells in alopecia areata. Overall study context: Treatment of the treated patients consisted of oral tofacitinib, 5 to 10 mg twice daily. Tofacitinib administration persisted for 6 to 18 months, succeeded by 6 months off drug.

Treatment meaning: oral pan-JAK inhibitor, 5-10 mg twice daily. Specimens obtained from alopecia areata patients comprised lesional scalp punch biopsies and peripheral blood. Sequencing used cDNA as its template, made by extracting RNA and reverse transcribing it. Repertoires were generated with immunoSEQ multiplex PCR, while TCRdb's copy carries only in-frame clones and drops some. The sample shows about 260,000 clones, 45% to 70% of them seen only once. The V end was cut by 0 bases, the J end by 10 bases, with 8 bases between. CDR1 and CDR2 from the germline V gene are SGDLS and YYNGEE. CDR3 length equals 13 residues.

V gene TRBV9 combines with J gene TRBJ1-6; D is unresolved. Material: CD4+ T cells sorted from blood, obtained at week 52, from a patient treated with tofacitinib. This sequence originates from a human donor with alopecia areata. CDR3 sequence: CASSVGGSSPLHF. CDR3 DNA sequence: TGTGCCAGCAGCGTAGGAGGATCATCACCCCTCCACTTT.